This TCR beta chain was retrieved from a study of CD8+ T cells in alopecia areata. The study, taken as a whole, reports: Elevated clonality characterized lesional scalp relative to normal scalp, particularly in alopecia totalis/universalis.

As for this clone: Its antigen is not known.

Extraction and reverse transcription of RNA yielded cDNA as the sequencing template. Sequencing used immunoSEQ multiplex PCR; TCRdb keeps in-frame clones, though not all of them. In the table there are about 110,000 clones, 59% of which are singletons. V lost 6 bases to trimming and J lost 7 bases, with 19 bases between them. CDR3 length equals 14 residues. Germline V CDR1 and CDR2: MNHNS, SASEGT. The TCR was taken from a human donor in good health. The sequencing sample was made of CD8+ T cells sorted from blood. This sequence joins TRBV6-1 and TRBJ2-7; either TRBD1 or TRBD2 may supply D (5 bases each). The CDR3 DNA sequence: TGTGCCAGCAGGATCGGGGACGGACCCTTGGAGCAGTACTTC. Translated, it gives CASRIGDGPLEQYF.